The subject of this entry is one T cell receptor beta chain. Using immunoSEQ multiplex PCR, the repertoire was profiled, and TCRdb retains in-frame clones only, with some absent. The sample includes approximately 26,000 clones, 75% to 90% of them seen just once. These data belong to a study of PD-L1 blockade in urothelial cancer. CDR1 and CDR2 (germline): GTSNPN, SVGIG (reference sequence). This CDR3 has 13 residues. V lost 8 bases and J 0 bases, leaving 14 bases between the germline ends. The V gene is TRBV30, the J gene TRBJ2-7; D is unclear. This receptor was obtained from a man in his sixties with urothelial cancer. The sample here was PBMCs, taken around atezolizumab (anti-PD-L1) treatment. The DNA of the CDR3 is TGTGCCCCCCCACGAGCCCGCTCCTACGAGCAGTACTTC. This gives the protein CAPPRARSYEQYF.